These 26 T cell receptor beta chains were sequenced from one sample in a study of OX40 agonist ivuxolimab in advanced cancers. Produced via immunoSEQ multiplex PCR; TCRdb's table is partial and in-frame only. Among around 33,000 clones listed, 80% to 95% were seen once. The specimen comprised CD4+ or CD8+ T cells sorted from blood, sampled in a trial of the OX40 agonist ivuxolimab. The receptors were gathered from an adult with an advanced solid tumor such as melanoma, head and neck, liver or kidney cancer.

The chain carries TRBV10-3 and TRBJ2-3, with TRBD2 identical over 11 bases. Germline loops: CDR1 ENHRY, CDR2 SYGVKD. J was trimmed by 1 base and V by 8 bases; bases with no gene match: 8. This CDR3 region has 16 residues. DNA for the CDR3: TGTGCCATCCGATCTGGGGGACTAGCGGGCACAGATACGCAGTATTTT. Protein: CAIRSGGLAGTDTQYF.

The chain joins TRBV14 to TRBJ2-1; 10 nucleotides agree with TRBD2. CDR1 SGHDN and CDR2 FVKESK come from the germline V gene. The CDR3 extends over 12 amino acids. V gave up 4 bases and J gave up 12 bases; unmatched junction bases: 3. CDR3 coding DNA: TGTGCCAGCAGCCCGACTAGCGGGTTGCAGTTCTTC. Amino acid sequence: CASSPTSGLQFF. The full variable domain, rest sourced from reference TRBV14 and TRBJ2-1, is EAGVTQFPSHSVIEKGQTVTLRCDPISGHDNLYWYRRVMGKEIKFLLHFVKESKQDESGMPNNRFLAERTGGTYSTLKVQPAELEDSGVYFCASSPTSGLQFFGPGTRLTVL.

V usage is TRBV19 and J usage is TRBJ1-5; D is undetermined. With 2 bases removed from V and 7 bases from J, the gap between germline ends came to 9 bases. Germline assignment: CDR1 LNHDA and CDR2 SQIVND (reference sequence). The CDR3 loop spans 13 amino acids. DNA for the CDR3: TGTGCCAGTAGTATACAAGGTGGACAGCCCCAGCATTTT. Protein: CASSIQGGQPQHF.

This chain connects TRBV27 to TRBJ2-1; D is unresolved. This CDR3 is 15 amino acids long. Germline V lookup: CDR1 MNHEY, CDR2 SMNVEV (reference sequence). Trimming shortened V by 6 bases and J by 0 bases, and 12 bases separated the two germline ends. As DNA, the CDR3 is TGTGCCAGCAGCCCGAGGCCGGACTCCTACAATGAGCAGTTCTTC. Residues: CASSPRPDSYNEQFF.

V and J are TRBV7-2 and TRBJ2-1, with D possibly being TRBD1 (6 bases). The CDR3 length is 13 residues. CDR1 and CDR2 from the germline V gene are SGHTA and FQGNSA. Trimming cost V 6 bases and J 6 bases, with 12 bases left between them. CDR3 nucleotides: TGTGCCAGCAGGTTGGGGGCCCCCAATGAGCAGTTCTTC. Its translation: CASRLGAPNEQFF. Using reference TRBV7-2 and TRBJ2-1 for the parts outside the CDR3, the full variable domain is GAGVSQSPSNKVTEKGKDVELRCDPISGHTALYWYRQSLGQGLEFLIYFQGNSAPDKSGLPSDRFSAERTGGSVSTLTIQRTQQEDSAVYLCASRLGAPNEQFFGPGTRLTVL.

This chain uses TRBV6-5 with TRBJ2-7; possible D gene TRBD1, 5 bases. Deletions cut 6 bases from V and 0 bases from J, with 12 bases between. The germline CDR1 and CDR2 sequences are MNHEY and SVGAGI. This CDR3 contains 14 residues. This CDR3 reads CASSQTVTSYEQYF. The DNA for the CDR3 is TGTGCCAGCAGCCAGACAGTTACCTCCTACGAGCAGTACTTC.

The chain combines TRBV28 with TRBJ2-7; 13 bases line up with TRBD2. The CDR3 totals 17 residues. Looked up from germline, CDR1 is MDHEN and CDR2 is SYDVKM. V gave up 5 bases and J gave up 1 base; unmatched junction bases: 8. In nucleotides, the CDR3 is TGTGCCAGCAGTCCCCTAGGACTAGCGGGAGCATCCTACGAGCAGTACTTC. It specifies CASSPLGLAGASYEQYF.

The chain carries TRBV29-1 and TRBJ2-1; perhaps TRBD1 as D (5 bases). The germline V and J ends were trimmed by 6 bases and 6 bases, with 15 bases remaining between them. CDR3 length: 13 amino acids. The germline V gene has CDR1 SQVTM and CDR2 ANQGSEA. CDR3 in amino acids: CSVHSGSSNEQFF. The DNA for the CDR3 is TGCAGCGTGCATTCAGGGTCAAGCAATGAGCAGTTCTTC.

Written as DNA, the CDR3 is TGCAGCGTTGACTGGGGGACAGAAGAGACCCAGTACTTC. Protein product: CSVDWGTEETQYF. The gene calls are TRBV29-1 and TRBJ2-5; 7 bases agree with TRBD1. The CDR3 sequence is 13 residues long. The germline V gene encodes CDR1 SQVTM and CDR2 ANQGSEA. V was pared by 3 bases and J by 3 bases, with 4 bases of the junction left unmatched.

The CDR3 reads CASSLDGANTEAFF. As DNA, the CDR3 is TGTGCCAGCAGCTTGGACGGGGCAAACACTGAAGCTTTCTTT. The V call is TRBV7-9, the J call TRBJ1-1; a possible D gene is TRBD1 (5 bases). V lost 3 bases and J lost 2, with 10 bases in between. Germline V gives CDR1 SEHNR, CDR2 FQNEAQ (reference sequence). The CDR3 sequence is 14 residues long.

This chain joins TRBV6-1 and TRBJ2-7; D gene uncertain. Germline V gives CDR1 MNHNS, CDR2 SASEGT. CDR3 length equals 13 residues. V lost 4 bases and J lost 6, with 13 bases in between. The CDR3 loop is CASSVTPLVEQYF. CDR3 in DNA: TGTGCCAGCAGTGTAACTCCCTTGGTCGAGCAGTACTTC.

V and J are TRBV5-1 and TRBJ2-5; the match to TRBD2 covers 12 bases. Unmatched junction bases numbered 1, after V lost 3 bases and J lost 1 base. This CDR3 region has 15 residues. Germline CDR1 reads SGHRS; CDR2 reads YFSETQ. CDR3 nucleotides: TGCGCCAGCAGCTCTAGCGGGAGGGTCCAAGAGACCCAGTACTTC. Amino acid sequence: CASSSSGRVQETQYF.

This clone was detected a few times. This chain connects TRBV6-5 to TRBJ2-3, with D uncertain. The CDR3 contains 14 residues. Germline lookup yields CDR1 MNHEY and CDR2 SVGAGI. Trimming removed 2 bases from V and 0 bases from J, with 6 bases in between. The DNA of the CDR3 is TGTGCCAGCAGTTACGGGTCTAGCACAGATACGCAGTATTTT. Amino acids: CASSYGSSTDTQYF.

This sequence joins TRBV5-5 and TRBJ2-2; TRBD2 agrees at 7 bases. Germline V CDR1 and CDR2: SGHKS, YYEKEE (reference sequence). With 0 bases clipped from V and 4 bases from J, the junction kept 9 bases outside the gene matches. CDR3 length equals 17 residues. The CDR3 spells CASSLDPAGPSTGELFF. CDR3 in DNA: TGTGCCAGCAGCTTGGACCCAGCGGGGCCATCCACCGGGGAGCTGTTTTTT.

This clone is categorized as medium-sized. The chain joins TRBV2 to TRBJ1-1, with D possibly matching TRBD1 (5 bases). V was trimmed by 7 bases and J by 2 bases, leaving 11 bases between them. This CDR3 contains 13 residues. CDR1 and CDR2 (germline): SNHLY, FYNNEI. The CDR3 bases are TGTGCCAGCAAAGACAGATCTAACACTGAAGCTTTCTTT. Protein: CASKDRSNTEAFF.

This chain uses TRBV6-6 with TRBJ1-2; the match to TRBD1 covers 7 bases. Trimming cost V 4 bases and J 4 bases; bases outside gene matches: 9. The CDR3 consists of 15 residues. Per germline, CDR1 MNHNY and CDR2 SVGAGI (reference sequence). CDR3 loop: CASSSRTGVPYGYTF. DNA for the CDR3: TGTGCCAGCAGTTCTCGGACAGGAGTCCCCTATGGCTACACCTTC.

The J gene is TRBJ2-1, the V gene TRBV5-4, with D perhaps TRBD1 (5 bases). This CDR3 region has 15 residues. The V gene's germline CDR1 is SGHNT and CDR2 YYREEE (reference sequence). Trimming removed 0 bases from V and 3 bases from J, with 10 bases in between. DNA for the CDR3: TGTGCCAGCAGCTTGGACGCAGGGATCTACAATGAGCAGTTCTTC. This translates into CASSLDAGIYNEQFF. Full variable domain (outside the CDR3, taken from reference TRBV5-4 and TRBJ2-1): ETGVTQSPTHLIKTRGQQVTLRCSSQSGHNTVSWYQQALGQGPQFIFQYYREEENGRGNFPPRFSGLQFPNYSSELNVNALELDDSALYLCASSLDAGIYNEQFFGPGTRLTVL.

The chain has TRBV7-2 and TRBJ1-1; a weak D match, TRBD1 (5 bases). V was shortened by 5 bases and J by 0 bases, with 10 bases between the two germline ends. Germline-derived CDR1 and CDR2 are SGHTA and FQGNSA. The CDR3 runs to 14 residues. CDR3 sequence: CASSPGTVNTEAFF. In DNA, the CDR3 is TGTGCCAGCAGCCCAGGGACGGTGAACACTGAAGCTTTCTTT.

The J gene is TRBJ1-6, the V gene TRBV6-1, with no clear D. V lost 5 bases and J lost 5, with 10 bases in between. This CDR3 has 14 residues. Germline values: CDR1 MNHNS, CDR2 SASEGT. The CDR3, as DNA: TGTGCCAGCAGTTTTGGCAGGAATAATTCACCCCTCCACTTT. This translates into CASSFGRNNSPLHF.

The gene calls are TRBV7-9 and TRBJ2-3; D unresolved. V was shortened by 0 bases and J by 6 bases, with 1 base between the two germline ends. The length of the CDR3 is 11 residues. Per germline, CDR1 SEHNR and CDR2 FQNEAQ (reference sequence). The CDR3 reads CASSLADTQYF. The CDR3 DNA reads as TGTGCCAGCAGCTTAGCTGATACGCAGTATTTT.

CDR3 DNA sequence: TGTGCCTGGAGTGTTACTTTGGGTAGGATGGCACCCCTCCACTTT. Translation gives CAWSVTLGRMAPLHF. The chain carries TRBV30 and TRBJ1-6; no firm D call. Germline loops: CDR1 GTSNPN, CDR2 SVGIG (reference sequence). The CDR3 length is 15 residues. The germline V and J ends were trimmed by 0 bases and 11 bases, with 17 bases remaining between them.

This clone has more than one count but fewer than ten. The chain has TRBV5-1 and TRBJ1-2, with 9 bases aligning to TRBD1. From germline, CDR1 is SGHRS and CDR2 YFSETQ. This CDR3 has 17 residues. V trimming: 4 bases; J trimming: 2 bases; junction bases outside the gene matches: 12. The CDR3 sequence: CASSELGTGLANYGYTF. The CDR3 bases are TGCGCCAGCAGCGAACTAGGGACAGGGCTTGCAAACTATGGCTACACCTTC.

This chain uses TRBV10-3 with TRBJ2-1, with TRBD2 matching over 10 bases. The germline V gene encodes CDR1 ENHRY and CDR2 SYGVKD. The CDR3 sequence is 17 residues long. Losses at the gene ends were 3 bases for V and 7 bases for J; bases not matched to a gene: 12. For the CDR3, the DNA is TGTGCCATCAGTGAATACCCCCAGGCTAGCGGGAGAAATGAGCAGTTCTTC. Translating gives CAISEYPQASGRNEQFF.

This clone has only one observation. The CDR3 region is CASLQGLVAFF. For the CDR3, the DNA is TGTGCCAGTCTTCAAGGATTAGTAGCTTTCTTT. The chain recombines TRBV19 with TRBJ1-1, with D hard to call. Germline assignment: CDR1 LNHDA and CDR2 SQIVND (reference sequence). The CDR3 runs to 11 residues. Trimming took 8 bases from V and 10 from J, leaving 14 bases between them.

On this clone: At one boundary the junction diverges from the germline segment, which might be a read error. This chain connects TRBV18 to TRBJ1-1, with 7 bases identical to TRBD1. The CDR3 has 13 amino acids. In germline, CDR1 is KGHSH, CDR2 LQKENI. The CDR3 loop reads CASSPQGKTEAFF. CDR3 DNA sequence: TGTGCCAGCTCCCCACAGGGGAAAACTGAAGCTTTCTTT.

The chain couples TRBV19 to TRBJ1-1; no definite D call. Germline CDR1 and CDR2: LNHDA and SQIVND (reference sequence). This CDR3 is 14 amino acids long. Between the trimmed V and J ends, which lost 2 bases and 3 bases, there was a span of 10 bases. The chain's CDR3 is CASSIRESDTEAFF. The CDR3 nucleotides read TGTGCCAGTAGTATACGGGAGAGTGACACTGAAGCTTTCTTT.